This T cell receptor beta chain was recovered during a study of T cell responses to AZD1222 COVID-19 vaccine. Study-wide background: Second-dose intervals of approximately 4 or approximately 12 weeks were pooled. Study outcomes and limitations: Across the whole spike, CD4 TCRs peaked at regions 160-218 and 743-854. Spike-specific TCRs gained breadth and depth after people received two AZD1222 doses.

Generated by immunoSEQ multiplex PCR, the TCRdb table keeps only in-frame clones and is missing some. The sample has about 140,000 clones; roughly 90% are singletons. Points on this clone: Its antigen is unknown.

Germline V gene data show CDR1 as SGHRS and CDR2 as YFSETQ. Trimming shortened V by 6 bases and J by 4 bases, and 5 bases separated the two germline ends. The CDR3 is 11 residues long. Sequencing was performed on peripheral blood, taken on day 0 of AZD1222 vaccination. The chain joins TRBV5-1 to TRBJ1-3; no clear D. The receptor's source is an adult in good health. CDR3 bases: TGCGCCAGCATGGACGGAAACACCATATATTTT. Translated: CASMDGNTIYF.